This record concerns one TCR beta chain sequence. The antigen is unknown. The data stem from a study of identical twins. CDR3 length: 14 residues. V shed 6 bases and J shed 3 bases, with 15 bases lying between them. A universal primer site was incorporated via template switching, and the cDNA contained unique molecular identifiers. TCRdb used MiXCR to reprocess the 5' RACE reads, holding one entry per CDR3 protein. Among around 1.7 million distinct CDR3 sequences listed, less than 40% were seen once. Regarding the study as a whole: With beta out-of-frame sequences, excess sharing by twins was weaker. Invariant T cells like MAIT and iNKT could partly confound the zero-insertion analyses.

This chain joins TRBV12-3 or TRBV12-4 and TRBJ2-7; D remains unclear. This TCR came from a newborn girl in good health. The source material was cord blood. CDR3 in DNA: TGTGCCAGCAGCCGGACGAAAAAGAACTACGAGCAGTACTTC. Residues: CASSRTKKNYEQYF.